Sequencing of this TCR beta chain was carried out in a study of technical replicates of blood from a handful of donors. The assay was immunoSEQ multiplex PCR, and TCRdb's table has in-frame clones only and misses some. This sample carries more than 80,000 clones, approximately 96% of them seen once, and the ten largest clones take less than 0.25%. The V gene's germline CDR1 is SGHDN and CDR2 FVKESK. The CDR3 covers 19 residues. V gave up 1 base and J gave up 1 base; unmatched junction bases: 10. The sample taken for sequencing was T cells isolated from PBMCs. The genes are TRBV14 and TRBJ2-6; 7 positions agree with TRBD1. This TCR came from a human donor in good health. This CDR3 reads CASSQGAGTVDSGANVLTF. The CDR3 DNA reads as TGTGCCAGCAGCCAAGGGGCCGGGACAGTCGATTCTGGGGCCAACGTCCTGACTTTC.